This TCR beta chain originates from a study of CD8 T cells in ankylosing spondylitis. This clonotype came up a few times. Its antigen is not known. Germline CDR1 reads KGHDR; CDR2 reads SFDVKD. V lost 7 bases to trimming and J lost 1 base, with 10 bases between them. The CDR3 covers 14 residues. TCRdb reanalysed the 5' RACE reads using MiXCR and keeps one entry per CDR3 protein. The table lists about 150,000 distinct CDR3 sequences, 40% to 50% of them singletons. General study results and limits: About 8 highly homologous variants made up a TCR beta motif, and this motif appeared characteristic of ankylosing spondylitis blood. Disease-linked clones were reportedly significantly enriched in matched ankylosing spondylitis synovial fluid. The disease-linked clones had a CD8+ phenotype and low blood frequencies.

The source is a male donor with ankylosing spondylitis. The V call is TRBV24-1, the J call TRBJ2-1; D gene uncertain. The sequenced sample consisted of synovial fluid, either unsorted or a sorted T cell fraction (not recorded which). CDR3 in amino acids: CATRGGISYNEQFF. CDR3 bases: TGTGCCACCAGGGGCGGCATTTCCTACAATGAGCAGTTCTTC.